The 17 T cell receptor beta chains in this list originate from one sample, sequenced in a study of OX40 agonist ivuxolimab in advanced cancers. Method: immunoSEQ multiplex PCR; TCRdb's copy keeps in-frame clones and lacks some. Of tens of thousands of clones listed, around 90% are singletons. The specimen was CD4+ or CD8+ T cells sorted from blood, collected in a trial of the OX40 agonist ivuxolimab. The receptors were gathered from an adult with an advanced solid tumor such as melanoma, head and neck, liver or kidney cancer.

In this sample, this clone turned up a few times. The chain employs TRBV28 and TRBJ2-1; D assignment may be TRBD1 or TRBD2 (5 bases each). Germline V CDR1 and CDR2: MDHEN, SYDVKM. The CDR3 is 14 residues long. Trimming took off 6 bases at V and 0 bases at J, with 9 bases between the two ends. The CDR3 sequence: CASSGTSSYNEQFF. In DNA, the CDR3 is TGTGCCAGCAGCGGGACGAGCTCCTACAATGAGCAGTTCTTC. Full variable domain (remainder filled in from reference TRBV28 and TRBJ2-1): DVKVTQSSRYLVKRTGEKVFLECVQDMDHENMFWYRQDPGLGLRLIYFSYDVKMKEKGDIPEGYSVSREKKERFSLILESASTNQTSMYLCASSGTSSYNEQFFGPGTRLTVL.

The CDR3 loop reads CASSNPDRGKYEQYF. DNA of the CDR3: TGTGCCAGCAGTAACCCGGACAGGGGTAAATACGAGCAGTACTTC. This chain joins TRBV6-6 and TRBJ2-7; TRBD1 matches at 9 bases. V shed 5 bases, J shed 4 bases, and the junction held 9 bases outside the gene matches. Germline V gives CDR1 MNHNY, CDR2 SVGAGI (reference sequence). This CDR3 comprises 15 residues.

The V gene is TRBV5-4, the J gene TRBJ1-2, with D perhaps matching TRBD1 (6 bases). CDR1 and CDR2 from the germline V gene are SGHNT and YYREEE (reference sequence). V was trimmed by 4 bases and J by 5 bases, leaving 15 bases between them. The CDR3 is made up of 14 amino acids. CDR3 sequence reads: CASSPRGVKYGYTF. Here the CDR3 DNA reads TGTGCCAGCAGCCCTAGGGGGGTGAAATATGGCTACACCTTC. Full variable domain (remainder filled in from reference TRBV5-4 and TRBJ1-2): ETGVTQSPTHLIKTRGQQVTLRCSSQSGHNTVSWYQQALGQGPQFIFQYYREEENGRGNFPPRFSGLQFPNYSSELNVNALELDDSALYLCASSPRGVKYGYTFGSGTRLTVV.

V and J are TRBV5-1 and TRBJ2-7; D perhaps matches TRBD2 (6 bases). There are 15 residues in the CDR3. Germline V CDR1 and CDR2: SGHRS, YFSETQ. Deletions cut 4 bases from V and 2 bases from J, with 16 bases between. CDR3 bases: TGCGCCAGCAGCCCCTCCGGGGGAACCACCTACGAGCAGTACTTC. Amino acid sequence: CASSPSGGTTYEQYF.

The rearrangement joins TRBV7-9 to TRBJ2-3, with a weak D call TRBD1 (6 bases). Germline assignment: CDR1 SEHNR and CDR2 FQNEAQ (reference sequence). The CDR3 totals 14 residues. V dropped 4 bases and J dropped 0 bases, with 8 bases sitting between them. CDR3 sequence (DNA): TGTGCCAGCAGCTGGACAGCTAGCACAGATACGCAGTATTTT. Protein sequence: CASSWTASTDTQYF.

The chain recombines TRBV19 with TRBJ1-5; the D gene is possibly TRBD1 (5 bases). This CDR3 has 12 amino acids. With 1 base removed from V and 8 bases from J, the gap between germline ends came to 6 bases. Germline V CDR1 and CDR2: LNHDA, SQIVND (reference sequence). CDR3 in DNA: TGTGCCAGTAGTATAGGGGGGAAGCCCCAGCATTTT. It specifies CASSIGGKPQHF.

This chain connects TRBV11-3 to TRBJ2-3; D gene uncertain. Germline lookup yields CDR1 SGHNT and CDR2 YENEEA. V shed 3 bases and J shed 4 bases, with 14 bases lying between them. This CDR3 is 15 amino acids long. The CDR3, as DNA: TGTGCCAGCAGCTTTTATTCGGGCTTGCCAGATACGCAGTATTTT. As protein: CASSFYSGLPDTQYF.

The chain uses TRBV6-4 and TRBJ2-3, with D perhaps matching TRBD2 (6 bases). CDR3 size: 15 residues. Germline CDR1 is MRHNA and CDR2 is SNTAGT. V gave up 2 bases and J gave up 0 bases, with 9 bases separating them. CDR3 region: CASSDGGLSTDTQYF. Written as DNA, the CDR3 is TGTGCCAGCAGTGACGGGGGACTCAGCACAGATACGCAGTATTTT.

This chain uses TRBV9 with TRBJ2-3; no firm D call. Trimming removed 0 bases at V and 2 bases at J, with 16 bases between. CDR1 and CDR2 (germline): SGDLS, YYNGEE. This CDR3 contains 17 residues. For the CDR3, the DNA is TGTGCCAGCAGCGTAGCTACGATCCCTGGTACCACAGATACGCAGTATTTT. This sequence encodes CASSVATIPGTTDTQYF.

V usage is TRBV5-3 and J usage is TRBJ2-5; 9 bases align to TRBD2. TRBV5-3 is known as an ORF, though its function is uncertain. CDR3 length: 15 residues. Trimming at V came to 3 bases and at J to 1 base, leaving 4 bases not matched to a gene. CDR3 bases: TGTGCCAGAAGCTCTAGACTAGCGGTCCAAGAGACCCAGTACTTC. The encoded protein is CARSSRLAVQETQYF.

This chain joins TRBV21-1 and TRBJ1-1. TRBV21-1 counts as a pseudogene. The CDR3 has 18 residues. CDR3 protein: CASSTPKRRVVRVTEAFF. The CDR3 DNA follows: TGTGCCAGCAGCACGCCCAAAAGAAGGGTCGTTAGGGTGACTGAAGCTTTCTTT.

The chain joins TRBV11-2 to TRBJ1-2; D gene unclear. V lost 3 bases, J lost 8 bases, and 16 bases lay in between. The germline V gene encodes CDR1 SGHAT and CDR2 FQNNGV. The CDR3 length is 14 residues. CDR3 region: CASSLWTGLSGYTF. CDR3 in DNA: TGTGCCAGCAGCTTGTGGACGGGTCTCAGCGGCTACACCTTC.

DNA of the CDR3: TGTGCTAGTGCCATACGGGGGAACACTGAAGCTTTCTTT. Translating it yields CASAIRGNTEAFF. The gene calls are TRBV12-5 and TRBJ1-1; no clear D. V lost 7 bases to trimming and J lost 1 base, with 10 bases between them. This CDR3 is 13 amino acids long. From germline, CDR1 is LGHNT and CDR2 FRNRAP.

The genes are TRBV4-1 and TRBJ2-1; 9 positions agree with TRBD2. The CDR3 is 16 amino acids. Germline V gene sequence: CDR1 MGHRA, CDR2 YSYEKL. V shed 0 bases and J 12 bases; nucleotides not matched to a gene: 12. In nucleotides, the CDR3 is TGCGCCAGCAGCCAAGAAACGAGCGGGAGGCCGTCTGGGCAGTTCTTC. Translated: CASSQETSGRPSGQFF.

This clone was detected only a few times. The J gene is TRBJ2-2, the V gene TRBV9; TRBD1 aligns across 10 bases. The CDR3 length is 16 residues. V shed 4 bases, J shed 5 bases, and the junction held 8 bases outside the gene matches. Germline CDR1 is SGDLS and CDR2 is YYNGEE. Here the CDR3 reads CASSPAGTGATGELFF. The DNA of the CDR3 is TGTGCCAGCAGCCCAGCCGGGACAGGGGCTACCGGGGAGCTGTTTTTT.

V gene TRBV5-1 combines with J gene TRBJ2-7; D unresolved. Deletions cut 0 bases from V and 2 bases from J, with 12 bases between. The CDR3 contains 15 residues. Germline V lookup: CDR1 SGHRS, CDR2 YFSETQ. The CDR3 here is CASSLARLEAYEQYF. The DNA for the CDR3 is TGCGCCAGCAGCTTGGCGCGTCTAGAAGCCTACGAGCAGTACTTC.

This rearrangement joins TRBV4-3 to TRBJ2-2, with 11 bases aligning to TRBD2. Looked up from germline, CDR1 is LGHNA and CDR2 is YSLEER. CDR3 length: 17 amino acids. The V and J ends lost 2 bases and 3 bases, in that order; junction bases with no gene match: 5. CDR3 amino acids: CASSQLLAGVYTGELFF. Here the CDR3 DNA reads TGCGCCAGCAGCCAACTACTAGCGGGAGTGTACACCGGGGAGCTGTTTTTT.